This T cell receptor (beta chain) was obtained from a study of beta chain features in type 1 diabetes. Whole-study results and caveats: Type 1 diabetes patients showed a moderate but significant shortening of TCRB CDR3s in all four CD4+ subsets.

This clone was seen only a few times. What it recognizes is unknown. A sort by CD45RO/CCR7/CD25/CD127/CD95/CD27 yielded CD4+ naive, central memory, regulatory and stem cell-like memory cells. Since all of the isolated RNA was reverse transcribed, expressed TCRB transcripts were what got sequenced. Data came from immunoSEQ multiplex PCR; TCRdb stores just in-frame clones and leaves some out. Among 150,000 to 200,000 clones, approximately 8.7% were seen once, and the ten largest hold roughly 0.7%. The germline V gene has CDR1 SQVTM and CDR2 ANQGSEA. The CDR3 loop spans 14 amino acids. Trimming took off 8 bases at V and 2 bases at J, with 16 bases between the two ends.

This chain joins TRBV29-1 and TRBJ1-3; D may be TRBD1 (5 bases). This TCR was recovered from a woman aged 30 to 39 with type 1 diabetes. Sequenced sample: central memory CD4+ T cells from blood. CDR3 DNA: TGCAGCACGGAGGGAGGGGACGCTGGAAACACCATATATTTT. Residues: CSTEGGDAGNTIYF.